The 9 T cell receptor beta chains below come from one sample, sequenced in a study of T cells in Graves' hyperthyroidism and ophthalmopathy (dated by TCRdb to between 2018 and 2020). Library preparation used multiplex PCR. The run used an Illumina HiSeq 2000. The TCR beta CDR3 regions were amplified from RNA transcripts. The TCR CDR3 was subjected to a first round of RT-PCR using the HTBI primer set and the Qiagen OneStep RT-PCR kit. TCRdb reanalyzed the raw reads on its own, using fastp at Q25 for trimming and MiXCR for clone calling, and kept in-frame beta chains. Each record represents a unique CDR3 protein, reported with the most common genes and DNA among its rows. Present in this sample are under 450,000 distinct CDR3 sequences, about 13% of which were seen just once. The top ten constitute 20% of the sample. Sequencing was carried out using blood. Receptor source: a man aged 30 to 39 with Graves' hyperthyroidism that later progressed to Graves' ophthalmopathy.

This clonotype was counted at least ten times. The gene calls are TRBV30 and TRBJ1-2, with unresolved D. This CDR3 contains 8 residues. Germline V gives CDR1 GTSNPN, CDR2 SVGIG (reference sequence). Trimming took off 4 bases at V and 8 bases at J, with 2 bases between the two ends. CDR3 nucleotide sequence: TGTGCCTGGAACGGCTACACCTTC. Protein product: CAWNGYTF.

The sample holds many counts of this clonotype. The chain carries TRBV15 and TRBJ1-1, with D hard to call. The CDR3 consists of 14 residues. The ends were cut back, 1 base at V and 6 bases at J, with 12 bases in the middle. Per germline, CDR1 LNHNV and CDR2 YYDKDF (reference sequence). The CDR3 sequence is CATSRGVDLAEAFF. CDR3 sequence (DNA): TGTGCCACCAGCAGAGGGGTCGATCTTGCTGAAGCTTTCTTT.

This clonotype has a count of ten or more. The V and J genes are TRBV5-6 and TRBJ1-2, with D possibly matching TRBD1 (5 bases). The V end lost 6 bases, the J end lost 4 bases, and 13 bases lay between the germline ends. Germline assignment: CDR1 SGHDT and CDR2 YYEEEE. The CDR3 loop spans 13 amino acids. For the CDR3, the DNA is TGTGCCAGCACCCGGGACGGACTCTATGGCTACACCTTC. Protein: CASTRDGLYGYTF.

The chain's CDR3 is CASGTGTNLNQPQHF. CDR3 DNA sequence: TGTGCTAGTGGTACCGGGACGAACCTCAATCAGCCCCAGCATTTT. V and J are TRBV12-5 and TRBJ1-5; weak D call: TRBD1 (5 bases). With 5 bases removed from V and 3 bases from J, the gap between germline ends came to 14 bases. The CDR3 is 15 amino acids. Germline CDR1 LGHNT, CDR2 FRNRAP.

This clonotype was seen many times. The chain is built from TRBV6-1 and TRBJ2-3, with 8 bases identical to TRBD2. This CDR3 spans 17 amino acids. CDR1 and CDR2 from the germline V gene are MNHNS and SASEGT. V dropped 2 bases and J dropped 6; count of bases not matched to a gene: 13. The CDR3 sequence is CASSELPGLVRADTQYF. CDR3 DNA: TGTGCCAGCAGTGAACTCCCGGGACTAGTGAGGGCTGATACGCAGTATTTT.

As regards this clonotype: A much larger clone differs from this one at a single base, so this may be a read error. The CDR3 carries no conserved terminal phenylalanine or tryptophan, so it likely arises from a read error. The CDR3 is CSARRRDNQPQHL. CDR3 bases: TGCAGTGCTAGGAGGAGGGACAATCAGCCCCAGCATTTA. The chain uses TRBV20-1 and TRBJ1-5; D call uncertain. Germline assignment: CDR1 DFQATT and CDR2 SNEGSKA (reference sequence). The CDR3 is 13 residues long. V lost 3 bases and J 3 bases, leaving 9 bases between the germline ends.

This clonotype was counted a few times. The chain recombines TRBV7-9 with TRBJ2-7; D gene uncertain. The CDR3 covers 13 residues. The V and J ends lost 4 bases and 3 bases respectively, with 10 bases between them. Germline V CDR1 and CDR2: SEHNR, FQNEAQ (reference sequence). Here the CDR3 reads CASSWALDYEQYF. The CDR3 DNA follows: TGTGCCAGCAGCTGGGCTCTGGACTACGAGCAGTACTTC.

The table lists this clonotype with a few counts. The gene calls are TRBV7-9 and TRBJ2-7; the D gene is possibly TRBD1 (6 bases). The CDR3 is made up of 12 amino acids. Germline V gives CDR1 SEHNR, CDR2 FQNEAQ (reference sequence). V was shortened by 9 bases and J by 4 bases, with 13 bases between the two germline ends. The CDR3 region is CASRTASYEQYF. Here the CDR3 DNA reads TGTGCCAGTCGGACAGCCAGTTACGAGCAGTACTTC.

This clonotype has ten or more counts. This rearrangement joins TRBV12-3 or TRBV12-4 to TRBJ2-3; 11 bases line up with TRBD2. The CDR3 contains 16 residues. J gave up 4 bases and V 5 bases, and 8 bases lay outside the gene matches. The CDR3 loop is CASSPLSGGVADTQYF. The CDR3 region has the DNA TGTGCCAGCAGTCCTCTTAGCGGGGGGGTTGCAGATACGCAGTATTTT.